The next 20 T cell receptor beta chains were all read from a single sample in a study of blood T cell repertoires in COVID-19. Profiled with immunoSEQ multiplex PCR; TCRdb holds only in-frame clones, not every one. The repertoire holds 360,000 or so clones, with roughly 87% as singletons. The sequencing input was PBMCs or T cells enriched from blood (not recorded which). The receptors stem from a woman aged 25-40 years who had recovered from COVID-19.

The count of this clone is one. The genes are TRBV6-1 and TRBJ2-5, with a weak D call TRBD2 (6 bases). Germline CDR1 MNHNS, CDR2 SASEGT. This CDR3 comprises 16 residues. Between the trimmed V and J ends, which lost 2 bases and 1 base, there was a span of 14 bases. The CDR3 loop is CASSELPRDFQETQYF. The CDR3 DNA is TGTGCCAGCAGTGAACTCCCCCGGGACTTCCAAGAGACCCAGTACTTC.

This clone occurred once. The rearrangement links TRBV11-2 to TRBJ2-1; 10 bases fit TRBD2. Trimming took 1 base from V and 4 from J; bases not matched to a gene: 7. The CDR3 has 17 residues. CDR1 is SGHAT, CDR2 FQNNGV, per germline. The CDR3 DNA is TGTGCCAGCAGCTTAGCCAGCGGGAGGGAGGGATACAATGAGCAGTTCTTC. Its translation is CASSLASGREGYNEQFF.

V is TRBV6-5 and J is TRBJ2-7; perhaps TRBD1 as D (6 bases). Germline V gene data show CDR1 as MNHEY and CDR2 as SVGAGI. This CDR3 has 13 residues. Trimming cost V 2 bases and J 5 bases, with 10 bases left between them. The CDR3 sequence is CASSYARQDEQYF. The CDR3 DNA reads as TGTGCCAGCAGTTACGCCCGACAGGACGAGCAGTACTTC.

This clone appeared a single time. The genes are TRBV7-9 and TRBJ2-1; TRBD2 matches at 10 bases. CDR1 is SEHNR and CDR2 is FQNEAQ in the germline V gene (reference sequence). Unmatched junction bases numbered 9, after V lost 1 base and J lost 6 bases. The CDR3 runs 17 residues. In DNA, the CDR3 is TGTGCCAGCAGCTTAGGTCAAGCGGGAGGGCCCGGCAATGAGCAGTTCTTC. The encoded protein is CASSLGQAGGPGNEQFF.

V gene TRBV2 combines with J gene TRBJ2-5; maybe TRBD1 (5 bases). CDR3 length: 14 residues. Per the germline V gene, CDR1 is SNHLY and CDR2 is FYNNEI. V lost 2 bases to trimming and J lost 0 bases, with 7 bases between them. The CDR3 region is CASSELDNQETQYF. CDR3 DNA: TGTGCCAGCAGTGAACTGGACAACCAAGAGACCCAGTACTTC.

The chain uses TRBV5-8 and TRBJ1-5, with D hard to call. The CDR3 has 15 amino acids. Germline loops: CDR1 SGHTS, CDR2 YDEGEE. The V end was cut by 0 bases, the J end by 0 bases, with 7 bases between. CDR3 in DNA: TGTGCCAGCAGCTTGGGAGTCCATAGCAATCAGCCCCAGCATTTT. As protein: CASSLGVHSNQPQHF.

This chain connects TRBV19 to TRBJ2-3; possible D gene TRBD2, 5 bases. The CDR3 is 12 amino acids. The germline V gene encodes CDR1 LNHDA and CDR2 SQIVND (reference sequence). The V end was cut by 0 bases, the J end by 10 bases, with 8 bases between. Here the CDR3 reads CASSIDLAPQYF. CDR3 in DNA: TGTGCCAGTAGTATAGACCTAGCCCCGCAGTATTTT.

This rearrangement joins TRBV5-1 to TRBJ2-1; 9 bases fit TRBD1. The CDR3 loop spans 15 amino acids. The germline V gene has CDR1 SGHRS and CDR2 YFSETQ. With 5 bases clipped from V and 7 bases from J, the junction kept 10 bases outside the gene matches. CDR3 bases: TGCGCCAGCAGACTTACAGGGGGCGAAGTGAATGAGCAGTTCTTC. This sequence encodes CASRLTGGEVNEQFF. Together with reference TRBV5-1 and TRBJ2-1, the CDR3 gives the full variable domain: KAGVTQTPRYLIKTRGQQVTLSCSPISGHRSVSWYQQTPGQGLQFLFEYFSETQRNKGNFPGRFSGRQFSNSRSEMNVSTLELGDSALYLCASRLTGGEVNEQFFGPGTRLTVL.

This clone has more than one count but fewer than ten. The CDR3 loop reads CASSQGQGTEKLFF. CDR3 bases: TGCGCCAGCAGCCAAGGGCAGGGGACTGAAAAACTGTTTTTT. The gene calls are TRBV4-1 and TRBJ1-4, with TRBD1 as a possible D gene (6 bases). V gave up 1 base and J gave up 7 bases, with 10 bases separating them. The CDR3 extends over 14 amino acids. Germline loops: CDR1 MGHRA, CDR2 YSYEKL.

The genes are TRBV27 and TRBJ1-5; D may be TRBD1 (5 bases). CDR3 length: 14 amino acids. Trimming left V 1 base short and J 4 bases short, with 8 bases between. The germline CDR1 and CDR2 sequences are MNHEY and SMNVEV (reference sequence). The CDR3 coding sequence is TGTGCCAGCAGTTTATGGGGGGGTAATCAGCCCCAGCATTTT. Protein product: CASSLWGGNQPQHF.

This rearrangement joins TRBV11-2 to TRBJ2-7; possibly TRBD1 for D (5 bases). Germline V gene data show CDR1 as SGHAT and CDR2 as FQNNGV. CDR3 length: 15 amino acids. V lost 1 base and J lost 2, with 12 bases in between. CDR3 sequence: CASSLAGSRAYEQYF. The CDR3 DNA is TGTGCCAGCAGCTTAGCCGGAAGCAGGGCCTACGAGCAGTACTTC.

The V call is TRBV2, the J call TRBJ1-2; 10 bases line up with TRBD1. The CDR3 has 12 residues. Per the germline V gene, CDR1 is SNHLY and CDR2 is FYNNEI. V trimming: 11 bases; J trimming: 8 bases; junction bases outside the gene matches: 8. CDR3 sequence: CAGRQGAGGYTF. The CDR3 DNA reads TGTGCCGGACGACAGGGGGCAGGAGGCTACACCTTC.

This chain uses TRBV13 with TRBJ1-5, with a tentative D call TRBD1 (5 bases). The V and J ends lost 1 base and 1 base respectively, with 5 bases between them. This CDR3 has 14 amino acids. Germline-derived CDR1 and CDR2 are PRHDT and FYEKMQ (reference sequence). CDR3 in amino acids: CASSLAGSNQPQHF. In DNA, the CDR3 is TGTGCCAGCAGCTTAGCAGGGAGCAATCAGCCCCAGCATTTT.

This clone showed up just a few times. This rearrangement joins TRBV10-3 to TRBJ1-6; 10 bases are shared with TRBD1. Trimming at V came to 4 bases and at J to 7 bases, leaving 4 bases not matched to a gene. Germline V lookup: CDR1 ENHRY, CDR2 SYGVKD. This CDR3 contains 15 residues. CDR3 in amino acids: CAISGPGQGNSPLHF. In DNA, the CDR3 is TGTGCCATCAGTGGTCCGGGACAGGGGAATTCACCCCTCCACTTT.

This chain connects TRBV23-1 to TRBJ1-4, with 7 bases matching TRBD1. TRBV23-1 is reported as an ORF; its role is uncertain. Trimming cost V 3 bases and J 7 bases; bases outside gene matches: 5. This CDR3 spans 14 amino acids. The CDR3 nucleotides are TGCGCCAGCAGTCAGGACAGGAGGGGTGAAAAACTGTTTTTT. Its protein product is CASSQDRRGEKLFF.

This clone was counted once. The rearrangement joins TRBV4-1 to TRBJ1-2; D uncertain. Germline lookup yields CDR1 MGHRA and CDR2 YSYEKL. Deletions cut 0 bases from V and 8 bases from J, with 10 bases between. This CDR3 contains 13 residues. The DNA for the CDR3 is TGCGCCAGCAGCCAAGATCCGGCGGGGGGCTACACCTTC. Amino acid sequence: CASSQDPAGGYTF.

The chain is built from TRBV6-5 and TRBJ2-4, with 10 bases lining up with TRBD2. The length of the CDR3 is 14 residues. Trimming took 6 bases from V and 7 from J; bases not matched to a gene: 6. In germline, CDR1 is MNHEY, CDR2 SVGAGI. The DNA of the CDR3 is TGTGCCAGCAGACCCAGCGGGGGGGTGAACATTCAGTACTTC. This codes for CASRPSGGVNIQYF.

The chain combines TRBV10-3 with TRBJ2-1, with D possibly matching TRBD2 (6 bases). The CDR3 covers 11 residues. Trimming took 10 bases from V and 9 from J, leaving 13 bases between them. The germline V gene encodes CDR1 ENHRY and CDR2 SYGVKD. In DNA form, the CDR3 reads TGTGCCACCGTGGACTACCTTGAGCAGTTCTTC. Protein product: CATVDYLEQFF.

V and J are TRBV28 and TRBJ1-2; D is perhaps TRBD1 (6 bases). The CDR3 spans 15 residues. Germline assignment: CDR1 MDHEN and CDR2 SYDVKM. V lost 5 bases and J 5 bases, leaving 18 bases between the germline ends. DNA of the CDR3: TGTGCCAGCAGTCCATATACAGGGTCAGGATATGGCTACACCTTC. It encodes CASSPYTGSGYGYTF.

The chain joins TRBV18 to TRBJ1-1; 8 bases line up with TRBD1. J was trimmed by 5 bases and V by 0 bases; bases with no gene match: 11. The length of the CDR3 is 17 residues. CDR1 is KGHSH, CDR2 LQKENI, per germline. CDR3 sequence (DNA): TGTGCCAGCTCACCACCGAACTTCGACAGGGGAAGGACTGAAGCTTTCTTT. It yields the protein CASSPPNFDRGRTEAFF. The full variable domain, completed using reference TRBV18 and TRBJ1-1, is NAGVMQNPRHLVRRRGQEARLRCSPMKGHSHVYWYRQLPEEGLKFMVYLQKENIIDESGMPKERFSAEFPKEGPSILRIQQVVRGDSAAYFCASSPPNFDRGRTEAFFGQGTRLTVV.